This TCR beta chain was observed in a study of T cells in tuberculosis. Libraries were prepared by immunoSEQ multiplex PCR; TCRdb keeps only in-frame clonotypes and omits some of them. The table records about 33,000 clones, around 90% of them present only once. Germline assignment: CDR1 MDHEN and CDR2 SYDVKM. The CDR3 totals 13 residues. V was cut by 5 bases and J by 5 bases, with 11 bases left in between. The V and J genes are TRBV28 and TRBJ2-3; TRBD1 is a possible D gene (6 bases). The sample was PBMCs. The TCR comes from a donor between 10 and 35 years old with latent tuberculosis or without tuberculosis infection. Some clones in this sample may be carry-over from other donors' samples. The CDR3 DNA reads as TGTGCCAGCAGTCCCCCCAGGGGAGATACGCAGTATTTT. Translation gives CASSPPRGDTQYF.